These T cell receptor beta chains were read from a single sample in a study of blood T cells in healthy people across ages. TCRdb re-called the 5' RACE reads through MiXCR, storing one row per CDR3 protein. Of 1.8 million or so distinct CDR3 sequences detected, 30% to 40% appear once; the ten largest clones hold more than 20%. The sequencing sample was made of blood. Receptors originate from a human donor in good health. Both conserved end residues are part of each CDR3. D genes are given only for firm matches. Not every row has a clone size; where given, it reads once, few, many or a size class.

cdr3_aa: CSAIRGTGESYNEQFF
cdr3_nt: TGCAGCGCAATAAGGGGCACGGGGGAGTCCTACAATGAGCAGTTCTTC
clone_size: NA
v_call: TRBV29-1
j_call: TRBJ2-1
d_call: NA

cdr3_aa: CASRLSGGAETQYF
cdr3_nt: TGTGCCAGCAGGCTTAGCGGGGGGGCGGAGACCCAGTACTTC
clone_size: few
v_call: TRBV6-5
j_call: TRBJ2-5
d_call: TRBD2

cdr3_aa: CAIRGTQGTGSYEQYF
cdr3_nt: TGTGCCATCAGGGGGACACAGGGGACAGGATCGTACGAGCAGTACTTC
clone_size: NA
v_call: TRBV10-3
j_call: TRBJ2-7
d_call: TRBD1

cdr3_aa: CASRVTPRETQYF
cdr3_nt: TGTGCCAGCAGGGTAACGCCAAGAGAGACCCAGTACTTC
clone_size: NA
v_call: TRBV2
j_call: TRBJ2-5
d_call: NA

cdr3_aa: CASSQDSFQASSYNEQFF
cdr3_nt: TGCGCCAGCAGCCAAGATAGTTTTCAGGCTAGCTCCTACAATGAGCAGTTCTTC
clone_size: few
v_call: TRBV4-3
j_call: TRBJ2-1
d_call: NA

cdr3_aa: CATSPGAGNSPLHF
cdr3_nt: TGTGCCACCAGCCCGGGGGCGGGTAATTCACCCCTCCACTTT
clone_size: few
v_call: TRBV15
j_call: TRBJ1-6
d_call: NA

cdr3_aa: CASSMQGSGNTIYF
cdr3_nt: TGCGCCAGCAGCATGCAGGGCTCTGGAAACACCATATATTTT
clone_size: NA
v_call: TRBV5-1
j_call: TRBJ1-3
d_call: NA

cdr3_aa: CASSRFTTRLAVTDTQYF
cdr3_nt: TGCGCCAGCAGCCGTTTCACCACGAGACTAGCGGTTACAGATACGCAGTATTTT
clone_size: once
v_call: TRBV4-1
j_call: TRBJ2-3
d_call: TRBD2

cdr3_aa: CASSQEFAGYTF
cdr3_nt: TGTGCCAGCAGTCAGGAGTTTGCCGGCTACACCTTC
clone_size: NA
v_call: TRBV12-3/TRBV12-4
j_call: TRBJ1-2
d_call: NA

cdr3_aa: CSAASGYQETQYF
cdr3_nt: TGCAGTGCTGCCAGCGGGTACCAAGAGACCCAGTACTTC
clone_size: NA
v_call: TRBV20-1
j_call: TRBJ2-5
d_call: NA

cdr3_aa: CASSTTTGGEATNEKLFF
cdr3_nt: TGTGCCAGCAGCACCACGACAGGGGGCGAAGCAACTAATGAAAAACTGTTTTTT
clone_size: NA
v_call: TRBV7-8
j_call: TRBJ1-4
d_call: TRBD1

cdr3_aa: CASSLSPDTQYF
cdr3_nt: TGTGCCAGCAGTTTATCGCCAGATACGCAGTATTTT
clone_size: many
v_call: TRBV12-3/TRBV12-4
j_call: TRBJ2-3
d_call: NA

cdr3_aa: CASSLSERDTQYF
cdr3_nt: TGTGCCAGCAGTTTATCAGAACGGGATACGCAGTATTTT
clone_size: once
v_call: TRBV27
j_call: TRBJ2-3
d_call: NA

cdr3_aa: CASSRSEAEKLFF
cdr3_nt: TGTGCCAGCAGCCGCTCTGAGGCCGAAAAACTGTTTTTT
clone_size: NA
v_call: TRBV14
j_call: TRBJ1-4
d_call: NA

cdr3_aa: CASSPQSGPGIDTQYF
cdr3_nt: TGTGCCAGCAGCCCCCAATCGGGACCAGGAATAGATACGCAGTATTTT
clone_size: NA
v_call: TRBV9
j_call: TRBJ2-3
d_call: NA

cdr3_aa: CASSFLKGNSPLHF
cdr3_nt: TGTGCCAGCAGTTTTCTGAAAGGGAATTCACCCCTCCACTTT
clone_size: few
v_call: TRBV28
j_call: TRBJ1-6
d_call: NA

cdr3_aa: CASGTGVSEAFF
cdr3_nt: TGTGCCAGCGGGACAGGGGTCTCCGAAGCTTTCTTT
clone_size: NA
v_call: TRBV27
j_call: TRBJ1-1
d_call: TRBD1

cdr3_aa: CASSLQTSSTDTQYF
cdr3_nt: TGTGCCAGCAGCTTACAGACTTCTAGCACAGATACGCAGTATTTT
clone_size: NA
v_call: TRBV7-9
j_call: TRBJ2-3
d_call: NA

cdr3_aa: CAGRPDPTLSTKTKYF
cdr3_nt: TGCGCCGGCAGACCCGATCCCACGTTGAGCACAAAGACCAAGTACTTC
clone_size: once
v_call: TRBV5-1
j_call: TRBJ2-5
d_call: NA

cdr3_aa: CSAEDPPFYGYTF
cdr3_nt: TGCAGCGCAGAGGACCCTCCTTTCTATGGCTACACCTTC
clone_size: NA
v_call: TRBV29-1
j_call: TRBJ1-2
d_call: NA

cdr3_aa: CSARGPGRANYGYTF
cdr3_nt: TGCAGTGCTAGAGGCCCCGGCAGAGCTAACTATGGCTACACCTTC
clone_size: few
v_call: TRBV20-1
j_call: TRBJ1-2
d_call: NA

cdr3_aa: CSARDLAGGPRGQETQYF
cdr3_nt: TGCAGTGCTAGAGATCTGGCGGGGGGGCCCCGCGGCCAAGAGACCCAGTACTTC
clone_size: few
v_call: TRBV20-1
j_call: TRBJ2-5
d_call: TRBD2

cdr3_aa: CASSPTGWAFKAFF
cdr3_nt: TGTGCCAGCAGCCCCACCGGTTGGGCATTTAAAGCTTTCTTT
clone_size: NA
v_call: TRBV3-1
j_call: TRBJ1-1
d_call: NA

cdr3_aa: CASSSAGTSTEAFF
cdr3_nt: TGTGCCAGCAGTTCGGCCGGGACGAGCACTGAAGCTTTCTTT
clone_size: many
v_call: TRBV12-3/TRBV12-4
j_call: TRBJ1-1
d_call: NA

cdr3_aa: CASSLAKGYNQPQHF
cdr3_nt: TGTGCCAGCAGTTTAGCGAAGGGGTACAATCAGCCCCAGCATTTT
clone_size: few
v_call: TRBV12-3/TRBV12-4
j_call: TRBJ1-5
d_call: NA

cdr3_aa: CASSPISEGHYGYTF
cdr3_nt: TGTGCCAGCAGCCCCATTTCGGAGGGCCACTATGGCTACACCTTC
clone_size: NA
v_call: TRBV5-6
j_call: TRBJ1-2
d_call: NA

cdr3_aa: CSVHRLAVPQETQYF
cdr3_nt: TGCAGCGTTCATCGACTAGCAGTACCTCAAGAGACCCAGTACTTC
clone_size: few
v_call: TRBV29-1
j_call: TRBJ2-5
d_call: TRBD2

cdr3_aa: CASSTGVVYGYTF
cdr3_nt: TGTGCCAGCAGCACGGGAGTCGTCTATGGCTACACCTTC
clone_size: NA
v_call: TRBV12-3/TRBV12-4
j_call: TRBJ1-2
d_call: NA

cdr3_aa: CASSTPEGTSGVETQYF
cdr3_nt: TGTGCCAGCAGCACCCCTGAGGGGACTAGCGGGGTGGAGACCCAGTACTTC
clone_size: few
v_call: TRBV9
j_call: TRBJ2-5
d_call: TRBD2

cdr3_aa: CASSWTRYRSHEQYF
cdr3_nt: TGCGCCAGCAGCTGGACCCGCTACCGCTCGCATGAGCAGTACTTC
clone_size: NA
v_call: TRBV5-1
j_call: TRBJ2-5
d_call: NA

cdr3_aa: CAISDLAGGLGSEQFF
cdr3_nt: TGTGCCATCAGTGATTTAGCGGGGGGCCTCGGGAGTGAGCAGTTCTTC
clone_size: few
v_call: TRBV10-3
j_call: TRBJ2-1
d_call: TRBD2

cdr3_aa: CATSRDLRNSYEQYF
cdr3_nt: TGTGCCACCAGCAGAGATCTAAGGAACTCCTACGAGCAGTACTTC
clone_size: many
v_call: TRBV15
j_call: TRBJ2-7
d_call: NA

cdr3_aa: CSAWQGTEAGNQPQHF
cdr3_nt: TGCAGTGCTTGGCAAGGGACAGAGGCTGGCAATCAGCCCCAGCATTTT
clone_size: NA
v_call: TRBV20-1
j_call: TRBJ1-5
d_call: TRBD1

cdr3_aa: CASSWTGGHQRGFF
cdr3_nt: TGCGCCAGCAGCTGGACAGGGGGCCATCAAAGGGGGTTCTTC
clone_size: NA
v_call: TRBV5-1
j_call: TRBJ2-1
d_call: TRBD1

cdr3_aa: CATSDGTGGYEQYF
cdr3_nt: TGTGCCACCAGCGACGGGACAGGGGGCTACGAGCAGTACTTC
clone_size: few
v_call: TRBV10-3
j_call: TRBJ2-7
d_call: TRBD1

cdr3_aa: CASSLVVGDGPQTQYF
cdr3_nt: TGTGCCAGCAGCTTAGTTGTAGGGGACGGTCCCCAGACCCAGTACTTC
clone_size: few
v_call: TRBV7-2
j_call: TRBJ2-5
d_call: NA

cdr3_aa: CASSEIQGAFEQYF
cdr3_nt: TGTGCCAGCTCTGAAATACAGGGGGCTTTCGAGCAGTACTTC
clone_size: once
v_call: TRBV18
j_call: TRBJ2-7
d_call: TRBD1

cdr3_aa: CSVVGRATANYGYTF
cdr3_nt: TGCAGCGTTGTAGGTCGGGCCACCGCTAACTATGGCTACACCTTC
clone_size: NA
v_call: TRBV29-1
j_call: TRBJ1-2
d_call: NA

cdr3_aa: CASSKNLGGYTEAFF
cdr3_nt: TGTGCCAGCTCAAAGAACTTGGGGGGCTATACTGAAGCTTTCTTT
clone_size: few
v_call: TRBV7-2
j_call: TRBJ1-1
d_call: NA

cdr3_aa: CAWSPVRWGEKLFF
cdr3_nt: TGTGCCTGGAGCCCCGTACGCTGGGGTGAAAAACTGTTTTTT
clone_size: NA
v_call: TRBV30
j_call: TRBJ1-4
d_call: NA

cdr3_aa: CASSQRASPETQYF
cdr3_nt: TGTGCCAGCAGCCAGCGGGCGAGTCCAGAGACCCAGTACTTC
clone_size: NA
v_call: TRBV13
j_call: TRBJ2-5
d_call: NA

cdr3_aa: CASSAQGWDTDTQYF
cdr3_nt: TGCGCCAGCAGCGCCCAGGGTTGGGACACAGATACGCAGTATTTT
clone_size: NA
v_call: TRBV5-1
j_call: TRBJ2-3
d_call: NA

cdr3_aa: CSARDGHNEQFF
cdr3_nt: TGCAGTGCTAGAGATGGGCACAATGAGCAGTTCTTC
clone_size: many
v_call: TRBV20-1
j_call: TRBJ2-1
d_call: NA

cdr3_aa: CASSTMGPRTDTQYF
cdr3_nt: TGCGCCAGCAGTACAATGGGGCCGAGGACGGATACGCAGTATTTT
clone_size: NA
v_call: TRBV5-1
j_call: TRBJ2-3
d_call: NA

cdr3_aa: CASWRLAGTQETQYF
cdr3_nt: TGTGCCAGCTGGCGACTAGCGGGGACCCAAGAGACCCAGTACTTC
clone_size: few
v_call: TRBV5-5
j_call: TRBJ2-5
d_call: TRBD2

cdr3_aa: CASSFRALYGYTF
cdr3_nt: TGTGCCAGCAGTTTCAGGGCCCTCTATGGCTACACCTTC
clone_size: few
v_call: TRBV28
j_call: TRBJ1-2
d_call: NA

cdr3_aa: CASSQGGTGLDTQYF
cdr3_nt: TGCGCCAGCAGCCAAGGGGGGACAGGACTAGATACGCAGTATTTT
clone_size: NA
v_call: TRBV4-3
j_call: TRBJ2-3
d_call: TRBD1

cdr3_aa: CASSLGTSTNYGYTF
cdr3_nt: TGTGCCAGCAGCCTAGGGACAAGCACTAACTATGGCTACACCTTC
clone_size: NA
v_call: TRBV7-3
j_call: TRBJ1-2
d_call: NA

cdr3_aa: CSAQRSLAGTGELFF
cdr3_nt: TGCAGTGCCCAGAGATCCCTAGCGGGGACCGGGGAGCTGTTTTTT
clone_size: few
v_call: TRBV20-1
j_call: TRBJ2-2
d_call: TRBD2